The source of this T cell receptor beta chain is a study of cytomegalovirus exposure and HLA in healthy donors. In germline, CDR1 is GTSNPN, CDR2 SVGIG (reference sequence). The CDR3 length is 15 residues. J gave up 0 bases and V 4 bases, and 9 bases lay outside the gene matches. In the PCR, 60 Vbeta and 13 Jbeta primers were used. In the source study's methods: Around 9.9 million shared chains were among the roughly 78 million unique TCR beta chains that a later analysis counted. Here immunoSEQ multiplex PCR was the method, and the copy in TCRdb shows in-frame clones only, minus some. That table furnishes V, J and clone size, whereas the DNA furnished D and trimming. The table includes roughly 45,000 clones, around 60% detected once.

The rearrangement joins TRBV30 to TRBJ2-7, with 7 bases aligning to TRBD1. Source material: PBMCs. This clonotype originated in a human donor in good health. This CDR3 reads CAWTKGQGVSYEQYF. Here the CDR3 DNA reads TGTGCCTGGACGAAGGGGCAGGGGGTCTCCTACGAGCAGTACTTC.